The present entry profiles one TCR beta chain with its context. This sample stems from a study of T cell changes during pregnancy in multiple sclerosis. Per germline, CDR1 MNHEY and CDR2 SMNVEV (reference sequence). The CDR3 covers 15 residues. Trimming removed 5 bases at V and 1 base at J, with 11 bases between. Libraries were prepared by immunoSEQ multiplex PCR; TCRdb keeps only in-frame clonotypes and omits some of them. The sample contains approximately 50,000 clones, around 92% of which appear only once. The specimen comprised CD4+ T cells from peripheral blood mononuclear cells, sampled in the third trimester of pregnancy. The V and J genes are TRBV27 and TRBJ2-2; unclear D gene. The receptor was isolated from a female donor with multiple sclerosis, enrolled in a pregnancy study. The CDR3 reads CASSPTTGNTGELFF. The CDR3 DNA follows: TGTGCCAGCAGTCCTACGACGGGGAACACCGGGGAGCTGTTTTTT.